This TCR beta chain was profiled in a study of T-cell reconstitution after alpha-beta-depleted transplantation in children. This clonotype was found many times. Construction of the TCRbeta library involved unique molecular identifiers. One entry per CDR3 protein results from TCRdb running MiXCR on the PCR reads. The repertoire holds some 200,000 distinct CDR3 sequences, with about 6.4% as singletons. The sample in question was PBMCs from the stem cell graft donor, obtained from the stem cell graft. The clonotype comes from a human donor who donated a stem cell graft to a child with Wiskott-Aldrich syndrome.

In DNA form, the CDR3 reads TGTGCCATCAGTGAAGGCCTCTACGAGCAGTACTTC. It is translated as CAISEGLYEQYF. This rearrangement joins TRBV10-3 to TRBJ2-7, with D uncertain. Trimming left V 3 bases short and J 3 bases short, with 6 bases between. Germline values: CDR1 ENHRY, CDR2 SYGVKD. This CDR3 region has 12 residues.